The 25 T cell receptor beta chains below all came from one sample that was sequenced in a study of regulatory T cells in long-lasting Graves disease. Arm-PCR with iRepertoire HTBI primers amplified the CDR3 regions for these TCR beta libraries. TCRdb reprocessed the multiplex PCR reads via MiXCR and lists one record per CDR3 protein. Here the sample spans roughly 380,000 distinct CDR3 sequences, roughly a sixth being singletons. Time point denoted: newly diagnosed GD, antithyroid drugs for less than 3 months. From RNA extracted from PBMCs, the TCR library was made. This specimen was peripheral blood mononuclear cells (PBMCs), taken at new diagnosis, from a patient treated with antithyroid drugs. Receptor source: a female donor with Graves disease.

There are a few counts of this clonotype. Germline is not matched at one junction end, which may reflect a read error. This chain links TRBV27 with TRBJ2-1; 7 nucleotides agree with TRBD2. The CDR3 covers 16 residues. Germline V gene data show CDR1 as MNHEY and CDR2 as SMNVEV (reference sequence). In DNA form, the CDR3 reads TGTGCCAGCAGTTTATCAAGCGGGGTGGCCTACGATGAGCAGTTCTTC. Protein sequence: CASSLSSGVAYDEQFF.

Notes on this clonotype: A junction end diverges from the germline sequence, so it may reflect a read error. The gene calls are TRBV2 and TRBJ2-3; 9 nucleotides match TRBD2. The CDR3 is made up of 16 amino acids. Germline V gene sequence: CDR1 SNHLY, CDR2 FYNNEI. As DNA, the CDR3 is TGTGCCAGCAGCTTAGAACTGCGGGGGGGCCCAGATGCGCAGTATTTT. Translated: CASSLELRGGPDAQYF.

This clonotype has at least ten counts. This chain uses TRBV20-1 with TRBJ2-1, with D possibly matching TRBD2 (5 bases). Germline CDR1 is DFQATT and CDR2 is SNEGSKA (reference sequence). The V end lost 0 bases, the J end lost 1 base, and 10 bases lay between the germline ends. The CDR3 is made up of 15 amino acids. This CDR3 reads CSARDRGLSYNEQFF. CDR3 coding DNA: TGCAGTGCTAGAGATCGGGGTTTGTCCTACAATGAGCAGTTCTTC.

For this clonotype: A read error may account for a junction end that differs from germline. The V gene is TRBV19, the J gene TRBJ2-5; 10 positions match TRBD2. CDR1 is LNHDA, CDR2 SQIVND, per germline (reference sequence). The length of the CDR3 is 16 residues. The CDR3 DNA reads TGTGCCAGTAGATCTACAAGCGGGAGGGCCTTTAACGAGCAGCTCTTC. Protein: CASRSTSGRAFNEQLF.

The chain carries TRBV2 and TRBJ2-5, with TRBD2 matching over 7 bases. CDR3 size: 13 residues. J gave up 3 bases and V 7 bases, and 5 bases lay outside the gene matches. Germline V gene sequence: CDR1 SNHLY, CDR2 FYNNEI. For the CDR3, the DNA is TGTGCCAGCAAGGGAGGGCGAAAAGAGACCCAGTACTTC. Protein sequence: CASKGGRKETQYF.

This chain links TRBV28 with TRBJ2-5, with TRBD2 matching over 12 bases. CDR1 and CDR2 (germline): MDHEN, SYDVKM. This CDR3 is built from 20 residues. V shed 4 bases and J 1 base; nucleotides not matched to a gene: 16. CDR3 DNA: TGTGCCAGCAGTTCTGGGGCTAGCGGGAGGGCCAGGTTATTCCAAGAGACCCAGTACTTC. It is translated as CASSSGASGRARLFQETQYF.

The sample holds many counts of this clonotype. The chain joins TRBV28 to TRBJ2-7; D unclear. The CDR3 is made up of 13 amino acids. Trimming stripped 4 bases from V and 0 bases from J, with 7 bases between. Germline V lookup: CDR1 MDHEN, CDR2 SYDVKM. The CDR3 DNA reads as TGTGCCAGCAGTTCACACAACTCCTACGAGCAGTACTTC. Its protein is CASSSHNSYEQYF.

Many counts were recorded for this clonotype. The chain employs TRBV29-1 and TRBJ2-2; TRBD1 matches 7 bases. This CDR3 spans 16 amino acids. Germline CDR1 and CDR2: SQVTM and ANQGSEA. The V and J ends lost 1 base and 1 base, in that order; junction bases with no gene match: 6. CDR3 sequence: CSVEAGWDRNTGELFF. The CDR3 DNA reads as TGCAGCGTTGAAGCAGGATGGGACAGGAACACCGGGGAGCTGTTTTTT.

In its sample, this clonotype was seen many times. This rearrangement joins TRBV20-1 to TRBJ1-1; D possibly corresponds to TRBD1 (6 bases). Trimming removed 1 base from V and 5 bases from J, with 14 bases in between. The CDR3 is 14 residues long. Germline V gives CDR1 DFQATT, CDR2 SNEGSKA (reference sequence). CDR3: CSARVGGAETEAFF. As DNA, the CDR3 is TGCAGTGCTAGAGTGGGGGGCGCAGAAACTGAAGCTTTCTTT.

There are a few counts of this clonotype. V gene TRBV24-1 combines with J gene TRBJ1-2, with 7 bases that match TRBD1. Germline V gene lookup returns CDR1 KGHDR and CDR2 SFDVKD. The CDR3 is 17 residues long. J lost 5 bases, V lost 4 bases, and 15 bases had no gene match. The CDR3 reads CATSDSGPQGWGYGYTF. The CDR3 nucleotides read TGTGCCACCAGTGACTCTGGGCCACAGGGGTGGGGTTATGGCTACACCTTC.

V and J are TRBV19 and TRBJ2-1; 14 bases fit TRBD2. CDR1 and CDR2 from the germline V gene are LNHDA and SQIVND (reference sequence). The V gene end was trimmed by 1 base and the J gene end by 12 bases; junction bases not matched to a gene: 2. The length of the CDR3 is 14 residues. The CDR3 region has the DNA TGTGCCAGTAGTATAGGACTAGCGGGAGGGGTGCAGTTCTTC. Its translation is CASSIGLAGGVQFF.

Comment on this clonotype: Since a much larger clone is just one base distant, this may be a read error. CDR3 sequence (DNA): TGTGCCAGCAGCTTAGATCGTAGTTTCGGGAACACTGAAGCTCTCTTT. Translating gives CASSLDRSFGNTEALF. The chain has TRBV7-2 and TRBJ1-1; D not resolved. This CDR3 is built from 16 residues. CDR1 and CDR2 from the germline V gene are SGHTA and FQGNSA.

As for this clonotype: This sequence is one base from a far larger clone and is likely a read error. The chain carries TRBV28 and TRBJ2-7; the match to TRBD2 covers 11 bases. The CDR3 contains 19 residues. Germline lookup yields CDR1 MDHEN and CDR2 SYDVKM. Trimming removed 3 bases from V and 7 bases from J; junction bases left unmatched: 20. Written as DNA, the CDR3 is TGTGCCAGCAGTTTTGACCTCGGACTAGCGGGTTACTTCTACAATGAGCAGTACTTC. It specifies CASSFDLGLAGYFYNEQYF.

At least ten counts were recorded for this clonotype. The chain carries TRBV5-1 and TRBJ1-1; D ambiguous. There are 13 residues in the CDR3. From germline, CDR1 is SGHRS and CDR2 YFSETQ. V lost 6 bases and J lost 8, with 17 bases in between. CDR3 in DNA: TGCGCCAGCACCCGGGCGGAGGGCATCGAAGCTTTCTTT. Translated, it gives CASTRAEGIEAFF.

This clonotype was counted at least ten times. The rearrangement links TRBV7-8 to TRBJ1-4; D uncertain. Deletions cut 1 base from V and 5 bases from J, with 8 bases between. CDR3 length: 14 amino acids. CDR1 is SGHVS and CDR2 is FQNEAQ in the germline V gene. CDR3: CASSLVDGNEKLFF. The DNA of the CDR3 is TGTGCCAGCAGCTTAGTCGACGGGAATGAAAAACTGTTTTTT.

In this sample, this clonotype turned up many times. The J gene is TRBJ1-1, the V gene TRBV30; possibly TRBD1 for D (6 bases). Per the germline V gene, CDR1 is GTSNPN and CDR2 is SVGIG (reference sequence). The V gene lost 0 bases and the J gene lost 5 bases, with 10 bases spanning the gap. CDR3 size: 13 residues. This CDR3 is CAWSVGGATEAFF. CDR3 bases: TGTGCCTGGAGTGTTGGGGGGGCTACTGAAGCTTTCTTT.

The V gene is TRBV11-2, the J gene TRBJ2-1; D possibly corresponds to TRBD2 (5 bases). Germline V CDR1 and CDR2: SGHAT, FQNNGV. The CDR3 extends over 15 amino acids. V shed 3 bases and J shed 5 bases, with 14 bases lying between them. CDR3 protein: CASSLQQAVHNEQFF. CDR3 in DNA: TGTGCCAGCAGCTTGCAGCAAGCGGTCCACAATGAGCAGTTCTTC.

This clonotype has a count of ten or more. This sequence joins TRBV7-2 and TRBJ1-1, with unresolved D. V lost 1 base and J 10 bases, leaving 16 bases between the germline ends. The CDR3 length is 14 residues. The germline V gene has CDR1 SGHTA and CDR2 FQGNSA. CDR3 sequence: CASSLGRTSGVAFF. In nucleotides, the CDR3 is TGTGCCAGCAGCTTAGGGCGGACCAGTGGGGTAGCTTTCTTT.

The chain has TRBV9 and TRBJ2-1; maybe TRBD2 (5 bases). Germline V gene sequence: CDR1 SGDLS, CDR2 YYNGEE. The CDR3 runs 14 residues. The ends were cut back, 4 bases at V and 9 bases at J, with 17 bases in the middle. The CDR3 region has the DNA TGTGCCAGCAGCCCGGGGTTTTTGGTCCGTGAGCAGTTCTTC. Its protein product is CASSPGFLVREQFF.

This clonotype appeared a few times. The chain combines TRBV6-2 or TRBV6-3 with TRBJ2-3; TRBD1 might be the D (6 bases). Trimming pared 4 bases from V and 6 bases from J, leaving 11 bases between. The germline V gene encodes CDR1 MNHEY and CDR2 SVGEGT. The CDR3 loop spans 13 amino acids. CDR3 coding DNA: TGTGCCAGCAGTTCAAGGGGGTCGGATACGCAGTATTTT. Amino acid sequence: CASSSRGSDTQYF.

This clonotype showed up many times. The chain is built from TRBV9 and TRBJ2-1, with 7 bases identical to TRBD2. Losses at the gene ends were 4 bases for V and 5 bases for J; bases not matched to a gene: 9. This CDR3 contains 15 residues. Germline values: CDR1 SGDLS, CDR2 YYNGEE. CDR3 loop: CASSPLGGSHNEQFF. For the CDR3, the DNA is TGTGCCAGCAGCCCCCTCGGCGGGAGCCACAATGAGCAGTTCTTC.

This clonotype was detected ten times or more. The chain combines TRBV6-5 with TRBJ1-6, with a tentative D call TRBD1 (5 bases). This CDR3 comprises 19 residues. CDR1 MNHEY and CDR2 SVGAGI come from the germline V gene. V gave up 0 bases and J gave up 0 bases, with 15 bases separating them. DNA for the CDR3: TGTGCCAGCAGTTACTCGATGATGGGGGGGAGCTCCTATAATTCACCCCTCCACTTT. Its protein product is CASSYSMMGGSSYNSPLHF.

Many counts were recorded for this clonotype. This chain's CDR3 is CASSTSQGKLTDTQYF. The CDR3 bases are TGTGCCAGCAGCACCTCACAGGGTAAACTCACAGATACGCAGTATTTT. The chain couples TRBV7-8 to TRBJ2-3; D perhaps matches TRBD1 (6 bases). Trimming took off 5 bases at V and 2 bases at J, with 17 bases between the two ends. Germline CDR1 SGHVS, CDR2 FQNEAQ. The CDR3 spans 16 residues.

This clonotype was counted many times. The chain employs TRBV7-2 and TRBJ2-5; 7 bases are shared with TRBD2. The ends lost 6 bases at V and 5 bases at J; junction bases unmatched: 9. CDR1 is SGHTA and CDR2 is FQGNSA in the germline V gene. The CDR3 is 14 residues long. CDR3 sequence: CASRPGGSVETQYF. The CDR3 coding sequence is TGTGCCAGCAGACCGGGGGGTAGCGTGGAGACCCAGTACTTC.

In its sample, this clonotype was seen many times. The V and J genes are TRBV5-5 and TRBJ2-1, with 9 bases lining up with TRBD2. The CDR3 is 16 residues long. Germline CDR1 and CDR2: SGHKS and YYEKEE (reference sequence). The trim removed 4 bases at V and 4 bases at J, leaving 9 bases unmatched. The CDR3 sequence: CASSTTGTSSYNEQFF. The CDR3 nucleotides read TGTGCCAGCAGCACCACCGGGACTAGCTCTTACAATGAGCAGTTCTTC.